This TCR beta chain was documented in a study of blood T cell repertoires in COVID-19. The overall study: The samples span acute and convalescent COVID-19 from the United States, Italy and Spain. T cells, B-cell-depleted T cells, or PBMCs provided the cDNA or gDNA that served as material.

This CDR3 has 15 residues. Germline CDR1 SGHRS, CDR2 YFSETQ. V lost 2 bases and J lost 4; bases outside the gene matches: 5. Original processing methods: Amplification of reference gene primers was used by the study to estimate nucleated cell counts. The assay was immunoSEQ multiplex PCR, and TCRdb's table has in-frame clones only and misses some. V, J and clone size are those of that table, while D and trimming were read from the DNA. The data show 150,000 to 160,000 clones, approximately 82% seen once. The rearrangement links TRBV5-1 to TRBJ2-2; 7 nucleotides align to TRBD2. This receptor was obtained from a woman between 50 and 59 years old with acute or convalescent COVID-19. The sequencing input was peripheral blood. CDR3 sequence reads: CASSLGAGSTGELFF. The CDR3 DNA reads as TGCGCCAGCAGCTTAGGAGCGGGGAGCACCGGGGAGCTGTTTTTT.